Below are 23 T cell receptor beta chains sequenced from a single sample in a study of T-cell memory formation after mild COVID-19. TCRdb re-derived calls from the 5' RACE reads in MiXCR, one entry per CDR3 protein. The sample shows approximately 250,000 distinct CDR3 sequences, 16% of them seen only once. Sequencing was carried out using PBMCs or a T cell subset sorted from them (not recorded which). Source of these receptors: a man aged 18 to 30 who had mild COVID-19 (a few samples of this study predate the infection). Cell type and time point are not known.

The rearrangement joins TRBV7-8 to TRBJ2-5, with D possibly being TRBD1 (5 bases). The CDR3 is made up of 16 amino acids. Germline V gives CDR1 SGHVS, CDR2 FQNEAQ. V was shortened by 1 base and J by 5 bases, with 17 bases between the two germline ends. The chain's CDR3 is CASSLEAAGIRETQYF. Here the CDR3 DNA reads TGTGCCAGCAGCTTAGAGGCGGCAGGGATAAGGGAGACCCAGTACTTC.

The sample holds many counts of this clonotype. The chain is built from TRBV5-1 and TRBJ1-6; no reliable D call. This CDR3 region has 15 residues. The germline CDR1 and CDR2 sequences are SGHRS and YFSETQ. With 0 bases removed from V and 7 bases from J, the gap between germline ends came to 11 bases. In DNA, the CDR3 is TGCGCCAGCAGCTTGGGGGCGTCTTACAATTCACCCCTCCACTTT. This codes for CASSLGASYNSPLHF.

This chain uses TRBV28 with TRBJ2-7; D might be TRBD1 or TRBD2, each matching 5 bases. The V end was cut by 4 bases, the J end by 0 bases, with 19 bases between. The CDR3 consists of 17 residues. Germline lookup yields CDR1 MDHEN and CDR2 SYDVKM. CDR3 DNA sequence: TGTGCCAGCAGTTCCTCCCTGGGTAGGGACGGCTCCTACGAGCAGTACGTC. This codes for CASSSSLGRDGSYEQYV.

This clonotype was seen a handful of times. The J gene is TRBJ2-5, the V gene TRBV14; a possible D gene is TRBD2 (7 bases). V was cut by 0 bases and J by 2 bases, with 13 bases left in between. Germline V gene data show CDR1 as SGHDN and CDR2 as FVKESK. This CDR3 comprises 16 residues. The CDR3 nucleotides are TGTGCCAGCAGCCAAGATCGGGGGGCCCTGCAAGAGACCCAGTACTTC. Its protein product is CASSQDRGALQETQYF.

This clonotype turned up a few times. The chain combines TRBV6-2 or TRBV6-3 with TRBJ2-3, with D unclear. V lost 3 bases and J lost 2, with 9 bases in between. Germline values: CDR1 MNHEY, CDR2 SVGEGT. This CDR3 spans 14 amino acids. The CDR3 here is CASSYLQDTDTQYF. The CDR3 DNA follows: TGTGCCAGCAGTTATCTCCAGGACACAGATACGCAGTATTTT.

This clonotype occurred many times. The chain is built from TRBV6-2 or TRBV6-3 and TRBJ1-5; D unclear. Germline CDR1 MNHEY, CDR2 SVGEGT. The V and J ends lost 7 bases and 0 bases respectively, with 4 bases between them. The CDR3 length is 12 residues. CDR3 protein: CASTDSNQPQHF. The CDR3 DNA follows: TGTGCCAGCACGGATAGCAATCAGCCCCAGCATTTT.

This sequence joins TRBV5-1 and TRBJ2-1, with TRBD2 matching over 8 bases. The CDR3 contains 14 residues. V dropped 0 bases and J dropped 6; count of bases not matched to a gene: 2. From germline, CDR1 is SGHRS and CDR2 YFSETQ. The DNA of the CDR3 is TGCGCCAGCAGCTTGGTCGGGGGGGCCAATGAGCAGTTCTTC. Residues: CASSLVGGANEQFF.

This clonotype came up many times. This chain links TRBV7-2 with TRBJ1-4; no reliable D call. The CDR3 is 13 amino acids. The V end was cut by 4 bases, the J end by 5 bases, with 8 bases between. Per the germline V gene, CDR1 is SGHTA and CDR2 is FQGNSA. The CDR3 spells CASSSMGNEKLFF. The CDR3 nucleotides are TGTGCCAGCAGCTCGATGGGAAATGAAAAACTGTTTTTT.

This clonotype was seen more than once but under ten times. The V and J genes are TRBV7-9 and TRBJ1-3, with a possible D match to TRBD1 (6 bases). CDR1 and CDR2 from the germline V gene are SEHNR and FQNEAQ (reference sequence). Trimming pared 2 bases from V and 0 bases from J, leaving 20 bases between. The CDR3 extends over 19 amino acids. This CDR3 is CASSLSGTGGRDSGNTIYF. CDR3 in DNA: TGTGCCAGCAGCTTATCAGGAACCGGGGGCAGGGACTCTGGAAACACCATATATTTT. Combining the CDR3 with reference TRBV7-9 and TRBJ1-3 gives the whole variable domain DTGVSQNPRHKITKRGQNVTFRCDPISEHNRLYWYRQTLGQGPEFLTYFQNEAQLEKSRLLSDRFSAERPKGSFSTLEIQRTEQGDSAMYLCASSLSGTGGRDSGNTIYFGEGSWLTVV.

This chain uses TRBV29-1 with TRBJ1-2; possibly TRBD1 for D (5 bases). This CDR3 region has 14 residues. The V end lost 4 bases, the J end lost 2 bases, and 14 bases lay between the germline ends. Germline V gene data show CDR1 as SQVTM and CDR2 as ANQGSEA. As DNA, the CDR3 is TGCAGCGTTGCTACAGGACCCTACAACTATGGCTACACCTTC. Residues: CSVATGPYNYGYTF.

At least ten counts were recorded for this clonotype. The rearrangement uses TRBV7-2 and TRBJ1-5; D ambiguous. The CDR3 contains 12 residues. V was pared by 1 base and J by 6 bases, with 4 bases between. The germline V gene encodes CDR1 SGHTA and CDR2 FQGNSA. The CDR3 sequence: CASSLDGQPQHF. The CDR3 DNA sequence: TGTGCCAGCAGCTTAGATGGTCAGCCCCAGCATTTT. Drawing the rest from reference TRBV7-2 and TRBJ1-5, the complete variable domain is GAGVSQSPSNKVTEKGKDVELRCDPISGHTALYWYRQSLGQGLEFLIYFQGNSAPDKSGLPSDRFSAERTGGSVSTLTIQRTQQEDSAVYLCASSLDGQPQHFGDGTRLSIL.

The V and J genes are TRBV7-6 and TRBJ2-5; D possibly corresponds to TRBD1 (6 bases). The germline V gene has CDR1 SGHVS and CDR2 FNYEAQ. The CDR3 totals 13 residues. Trimming left V 4 bases short and J 5 bases short, with 11 bases between. CDR3 in amino acids: CASSSGAWETQYF. DNA of the CDR3: TGTGCCAGCAGCTCAGGGGCTTGGGAGACCCAGTACTTC.

This clonotype was recorded many times. The chain has TRBV30 and TRBJ2-7, with D hard to call. The germline CDR1 and CDR2 sequences are GTSNPN and SVGIG (reference sequence). This CDR3 comprises 11 residues. Trimming cost V 1 base and J 0 bases, with 1 base left between them. The CDR3 is CAWSDSYEQYF. DNA for the CDR3: TGTGCCTGGAGTGACTCCTACGAGCAGTACTTC.

The rearrangement joins TRBV16 to TRBJ1-2; D gene unclear. CDR1 KGHSY and CDR2 FQNENV come from the germline V gene. The germline V and J ends were trimmed by 0 bases and 6 bases, with 17 bases remaining between them. The CDR3 spans 16 residues. CDR3 nucleotide sequence: TGTGCCAGCAGCCAATCGACCGCGCCCTTATCACATGGCTACACCTTC. Its protein product is CASSQSTAPLSHGYTF.

The rearrangement joins TRBV5-4 to TRBJ2-5; D may match TRBD1 or TRBD2 (5 bases each). V was pared by 1 base and J by 3 bases, with 13 bases between. CDR1 is SGHNT, CDR2 YYREEE, per germline (reference sequence). CDR3 size: 15 residues. As DNA, the CDR3 is TGTGCCAGCAGCTTGCCGGGACCTGCAAAAGAGACCCAGTACTTC. Translated, it gives CASSLPGPAKETQYF.

The chain has TRBV5-1 and TRBJ1-3, with D unclear. This CDR3 spans 14 amino acids. The germline V gene has CDR1 SGHRS and CDR2 YFSETQ. V was cut by 0 bases and J by 2 bases, with 6 bases left in between. The CDR3 is CASSLVGPGNTIYF. CDR3 in DNA: TGCGCCAGCAGCTTGGTAGGGCCTGGAAACACCATATATTTT.

This clonotype was counted at least ten times. This chain joins TRBV28 and TRBJ2-1, with D maybe TRBD2 (5 bases). Germline V gene data show CDR1 as MDHEN and CDR2 as SYDVKM. This CDR3 is built from 13 residues. The V end lost 4 bases, the J end lost 11 bases, and 15 bases lay between the germline ends. The CDR3 coding sequence is TGTGCCAGCAGTTCCATCAGGACGGGGAAGCAGTTCTTC. Its translation is CASSSIRTGKQFF.

V and J are TRBV20-1 and TRBJ1-1; D is ambiguous. Per germline, CDR1 DFQATT and CDR2 SNEGSKA (reference sequence). V gave up 6 bases and J gave up 1 base, with 12 bases separating them. The CDR3 runs to 13 residues. The CDR3 coding sequence is TGCAGTGCGGCCCGCCGGGGGAACACTGAAGCTTTCTTT. Encoded protein: CSAARRGNTEAFF.

CDR3 bases: TGCAGTGCTAGAGCCCAGCTACAAGGCTACGAGCAGTACTTC. It encodes CSARAQLQGYEQYF. The chain links TRBV20-1 to TRBJ2-7; D not certain. CDR3 length: 14 residues. V lost 1 base and J 3 bases, leaving 13 bases between the germline ends. In germline, CDR1 is DFQATT, CDR2 SNEGSKA (reference sequence).

The CDR3 sequence is CASSFEDRGPNTGELFF. DNA of the CDR3: TGTGCCAGCAGTTTCGAGGACAGGGGGCCGAACACCGGGGAGCTGTTTTTT. This chain links TRBV12-3 or TRBV12-4 with TRBJ2-2; 11 bases match TRBD1. The CDR3 runs to 17 residues. V shed 3 bases and J 0 bases; nucleotides not matched to a gene: 3.

This clonotype has only a few counts. V is TRBV3-1 and J is TRBJ1-5, with a weak D call TRBD1 (5 bases). Trimming pared 0 bases from V and 9 bases from J, leaving 9 bases between. The CDR3 is made up of 13 amino acids. The germline gives CDR1 LGHDT, CDR2 YNNKEL (reference sequence). The chain's CDR3 is CASSQEGGRPQHF. The DNA of the CDR3 is TGTGCCAGCAGCCAAGAGGGGGGGAGGCCCCAGCATTTT. The whole variable domain, remainder taken from reference TRBV3-1 and TRBJ1-5, is DTAVSQTPKYLVTQMGNDKSIKCEQNLGHDTMYWYKQDSKKFLKIMFSYNNKELIINETVPNRFSPKSPDKAHLNLHINSLELGDSAVYFCASSQEGGRPQHFGDGTRLSIL.

This clonotype showed up just a few times. The chain recombines TRBV12-3 or TRBV12-4 with TRBJ1-2, with 7 bases matching TRBD1. V lost 6 bases and J lost 6; bases outside the gene matches: 7. This CDR3 is 13 amino acids long. CDR3 region: CASRPDREHGYTF. The CDR3 coding sequence is TGTGCCAGCAGACCTGACAGGGAACATGGCTACACCTTC.

In this sample, this clonotype turned up once. The chain uses TRBV7-3 and TRBJ2-2; D remains unclear. Trimming cost V 3 bases and J 1 base, with 6 bases left between them. The germline V gene encodes CDR1 SGHTA and CDR2 FQGTGA. The CDR3 has 14 amino acids. Written as DNA, the CDR3 is TGTGCCAGCAGCTTCTTGGGGAACACCGGGGAGCTGTTTTTT. As protein: CASSFLGNTGELFF.